The text below deals with one T cell receptor (beta chain). Antigen unknown. The sample belongs to a study of cytomegalovirus exposure and HLA in healthy donors. The CDR3 length is 14 residues. V lost 5 bases, J lost 3 bases, and 6 bases stayed unmatched. Per germline, CDR1 SGHRS and CDR2 YFSETQ. Both 60 Vbeta primers and 13 Jbeta primers went into the PCR. The table came from immunoSEQ multiplex PCR; TCRdb's copy has only in-frame clones and leaves some out. Among about 130,000 clones listed, 77% were seen once. Study-level findings and limits: In vitro testing confirmed a few CMV-associated chains as specific for CMV antigens. After further analysis at a later stage, 16,951 TCR beta sequences were associated with HLA alleles at 0.05 false discovery rate. A later analysis showed HLA-associated TCR beta chains outstripping equally common others in clonal expansion.

The clonotype originates from a woman aged 35 to 49 in good health and CMV-seropositive. Sample: PBMCs. The rearrangement joins TRBV5-1 to TRBJ2-3; 7 nucleotides match TRBD2. The CDR3 protein is CASRFRGETDTQYF. CDR3 in DNA: TGCGCCAGCAGATTCCGGGGGGAGACAGATACGCAGTATTTT.